The TCR beta chain described here comes from a study of Graves' ophthalmopathy and Graves' hyperthyroidism. A note on this clonotype: Antigen specificity is unknown.

The CDR3 length is 15 residues. Germline CDR1 SGHVS, CDR2 FNYEAQ. Trimming stripped 1 base from V and 4 bases from J, with 8 bases between. The study's findings and limits: Detection in blood was also observed for most expanded thyroid clonotypes above 0.001 frequency.

Amplification of the TCR beta CDR3 regions used RNA transcripts (as template). The authors performed first-round RT-PCR with HTBI primers and then a second-round multiplex PCR. TCRdb re-derived calls from the multiplex PCR reads in MiXCR, one entry per CDR3 protein. The sample has about 550,000 distinct CDR3 sequences; 39% are singletons. The chain combines TRBV7-6 with TRBJ2-6; possible D gene TRBD1, 6 bases. The sample consisted of peripheral blood or thyroid tissue (not recorded which). The sequence derives from an adult man with Graves' hyperthyroidism. The CDR3 loop is CASSLGGQGANVLTF. The CDR3 region has the DNA TGTGCCAGCAGCTTAGGAGGACAGGGGGCCAACGTCCTGACTTTC.